The 26 T cell receptor beta chains reported below all come from one sample, sequenced in a study of shared clonotypes between healthy human individuals. Data came from immunoSEQ multiplex PCR; TCRdb stores just in-frame clones and leaves some out. The sample has about 2 million clones, about 95% seen once. Sequencing input: naive CD4+ T cells sorted from blood. Stated subset: CD45RA+ positively selected. These receptors all stem from a young man in good health.

The table lists this clone with many counts. Other DNA variants within this sample encode the same CDR3. V usage is TRBV18 and J usage is TRBJ1-1, with D perhaps matching TRBD1 (5 bases). The V end was cut by 8 bases, the J end by 1 base, with 8 bases between. The CDR3 is made up of 12 amino acids. CDR1 and CDR2 from the germline V gene are KGHSH and LQKENI. CDR3 in DNA: TGTGCCAGCGGACACCCGAACACTGAAGCTTTCTTT. Its translation is CASGHPNTEAFF.

This chain's CDR3 is CASSSRQGGYEQYF. For the CDR3, the DNA is TGCGCCAGCAGCTCCCGACAGGGGGGCTACGAGCAGTACTTC. V gene TRBV5-1 combines with J gene TRBJ2-7; 9 bases agree with TRBD1. V lost 3 bases to trimming and J lost 3 bases; unmatched junction nucleotides: 4. This CDR3 contains 14 residues. Looked up from germline, CDR1 is SGHRS and CDR2 is YFSETQ.

The genes are TRBV19 and TRBJ1-2, with a possible D match to TRBD1 (6 bases). V was cut by 3 bases and J by 1 base, with 15 bases left in between. Germline assignment: CDR1 LNHDA and CDR2 SQIVND (reference sequence). The CDR3 consists of 16 residues. CDR3 protein: CASSMEQGRYNYGYTF. As DNA, the CDR3 is TGTGCCAGTAGTATGGAACAGGGACGCTATAACTATGGCTACACCTTC.

Worth noting for this clone: One end of the junction varies from germline; a read error may be responsible. The rearrangement uses TRBV7-7 and TRBJ1-5; the D gene is possibly TRBD1 (5 bases). Per the germline V gene, CDR1 is SSHAT and CDR2 is FNYEAQ (reference sequence). The CDR3 length is 16 residues. The chain's CDR3 is CASSLRGVFSNQPQHF. CDR3 coding DNA: TGTGCTAGCAGCCTCCGGGGCGTTTTTAGCAATCAGCCCCAGCATTTT.

J is TRBJ2-7 and V is TRBV20-1; D assignment may be TRBD1 or TRBD2 (5 bases each). V was trimmed by 5 bases and J by 5 bases, leaving 10 bases between them. This CDR3 has 11 residues. Germline CDR1 reads DFQATT; CDR2 reads SNEGSKA (reference sequence). The CDR3 sequence: CSAYRGDEQYF. Written as DNA, the CDR3 is TGCAGTGCTTACCGAGGGGACGAGCAGTACTTC.

The chain links TRBV7-8 to TRBJ2-1; 8 bases agree with TRBD1. CDR1 SGHVS and CDR2 FQNEAQ come from the germline V gene. V lost 6 bases and J lost 6; bases outside the gene matches: 7. The length of the CDR3 is 14 residues. Here the CDR3 DNA reads TGTGCCAGCAGTTTCGGGACAGGTCCCAATGAGCAGTTCTTC. It encodes CASSFGTGPNEQFF.

The chain has TRBV2 and TRBJ1-1, with D perhaps matching TRBD1 (6 bases). The CDR3 has 14 residues. The germline V gene has CDR1 SNHLY and CDR2 FYNNEI. Trimming removed 4 bases at V and 1 base at J, with 10 bases between. CDR3 in DNA: TGTGCCAGCAGTGTTCAGGGGCCGAACACTGAAGCTTTCTTT. It translates to CASSVQGPNTEAFF.

The chain couples TRBV7-8 to TRBJ1-6, with D uncertain. V was shortened by 5 bases and J by 7 bases, with 12 bases between the two germline ends. Looked up from germline, CDR1 is SGHVS and CDR2 is FQNEAQ. This CDR3 is 14 amino acids long. CDR3 protein: CASSTVGSNSPLHF. In DNA, the CDR3 is TGTGCCAGCAGCACAGTCGGCTCGAATTCACCCCTCCACTTT.

The rearrangement uses TRBV5-1 and TRBJ2-3, with a weak D call TRBD2 (6 bases). Germline CDR1 reads SGHRS; CDR2 reads YFSETQ. V shed 0 bases and J shed 3 bases, with 23 bases lying between them. The CDR3 is 19 amino acids. The CDR3 reads CASSLGVYSGPKRTDTQYF. The CDR3 DNA follows: TGCGCCAGCAGCTTGGGGGTCTATAGCGGCCCAAAGAGGACAGATACGCAGTATTTT.

CDR3 coding DNA: TGTGCCAGCAGCATAGGGGCTAACTATGGCTACACCTTC. Amino acid sequence: CASSIGANYGYTF. V gene TRBV9 combines with J gene TRBJ1-2; D is perhaps TRBD1 (5 bases). CDR1 and CDR2 (germline): SGDLS, YYNGEE. The CDR3 has 13 amino acids. Trimming left V 4 bases short and J 0 bases short, with 7 bases between.

This chain joins TRBV7-9 and TRBJ1-4; D uncertain. The CDR3 has 14 residues. Germline V gene sequence: CDR1 SEHNR, CDR2 FQNEAQ (reference sequence). V gave up 3 bases and J gave up 7 bases, with 12 bases separating them. CDR3 DNA sequence: TGTGCCAGCAGCTTGTCCGAGGTGGCTGAAAAACTGTTTTTT. Its protein is CASSLSEVAEKLFF.

The chain links TRBV7-2 to TRBJ2-7, with D possibly being TRBD2 (5 bases). Looked up from germline, CDR1 is SGHTA and CDR2 is FQGNSA. The CDR3 extends over 16 amino acids. Deletions cut 5 bases from V and 6 bases from J, with 23 bases between. CDR3 amino acids: CASSQGGLPTASEQYF. In DNA, the CDR3 is TGTGCCAGCAGCCAAGGAGGACTCCCAACCGCCAGCGAGCAGTACTTC.

The CDR3 sequence: CAWTDITNYGYTF. CDR3 sequence (DNA): TGTGCCTGGACCGACATTACTAACTATGGCTACACCTTC. The chain is built from TRBV30 and TRBJ1-2, with D hard to call. The CDR3 is made up of 13 amino acids. Trimming left V 4 bases short and J 0 bases short, with 9 bases between. Germline-derived CDR1 and CDR2 are GTSNPN and SVGIG (reference sequence).

The chain couples TRBV9 to TRBJ1-2; TRBD1 agrees at 8 bases. Germline-derived CDR1 and CDR2 are SGDLS and YYNGEE. The CDR3 covers 16 residues. J gave up 1 base and V 0 bases, and 5 bases lay outside the gene matches. The CDR3 sequence is CASSVATGGGNYGYTF. The CDR3, as DNA: TGTGCCAGCAGCGTAGCTACAGGGGGTGGTAACTATGGCTACACCTTC. Full variable domain (missing parts from reference TRBV9 and TRBJ1-2): DSGVTQTPKHLITATGQRVTLRCSPRSGDLSVYWYQQSLDQGLQFLIQYYNGEERAKGNILERFSAQQFPDLHSELNLSSLELGDSALYFCASSVATGGGNYGYTFGSGTRLTVV.

V and J are TRBV10-1 and TRBJ2-3; the match to TRBD1 covers 9 bases. V dropped 3 bases and J dropped 3; count of bases not matched to a gene: 4. Germline loops: CDR1 WNHNN, CDR2 SYGVQD (reference sequence). The CDR3 runs 15 residues. The CDR3 nucleotides are TGCGCCAGCAGTGATGGCGGGACAGGGACAGATACGCAGTATTTT. Its protein product is CASSDGGTGTDTQYF.

The chain uses TRBV6-1 and TRBJ2-4, with TRBD2 as a possible D gene (7 bases). Germline CDR1 MNHNS, CDR2 SASEGT. Deletions cut 8 bases from V and 3 bases from J, with 14 bases between. The CDR3 is made up of 14 amino acids. CDR3 sequence reads: CASEQGGDKNIQYF. The DNA of the CDR3 is TGTGCCAGCGAACAGGGAGGGGACAAAAACATTCAGTACTTC.

This chain links TRBV5-4 with TRBJ2-3; TRBD2 matches at 8 bases. CDR1 and CDR2 (germline): SGHNT, YYREEE (reference sequence). The CDR3 runs to 15 residues. Trimming took 5 bases from V and 1 from J; bases not matched to a gene: 6. The CDR3 reads CASRSTSARTDTQYF. The DNA for the CDR3 is TGTGCCAGCAGATCGACTAGCGCTCGCACAGATACGCAGTATTTT.

The chain combines TRBV7-3 with TRBJ2-1; D remains ambiguous. The V end lost 3 bases, the J end lost 4 bases, and 7 bases lay between the germline ends. The CDR3 extends over 13 amino acids. Germline V gene sequence: CDR1 SGHTA, CDR2 FQGTGA. The chain's CDR3 is CASSFDTYNEQFF. The CDR3 region has the DNA TGTGCCAGCAGCTTCGACACGTACAATGAGCAGTTCTTC.

The V and J genes are TRBV7-8 and TRBJ2-1, with TRBD1 identical over 9 bases. The germline CDR1 and CDR2 sequences are SGHVS and FQNEAQ. V shed 2 bases, J shed 6 bases, and the junction held 5 bases outside the gene matches. The length of the CDR3 is 15 residues. The CDR3, as DNA: TGTGCCAGCAGCTTAACCGGACAGGGGATCAATGAGCAGTTCTTC. Its translation: CASSLTGQGINEQFF. Using reference TRBV7-8 and TRBJ2-1 for the parts outside the CDR3, the full variable domain is GAGVSQSPRYKVAKRGQDVALRCDPISGHVSLFWYQQALGQGPEFLTYFQNEAQLDKSGLPSDRFFAERPEGSVSTLKIQRTQQEDSAVYLCASSLTGQGINEQFFGPGTRLTVL.

The chain links TRBV10-3 to TRBJ2-2; no definite D call. This CDR3 spans 13 amino acids. The V end lost 0 bases, the J end lost 7 bases, and 6 bases lay between the germline ends. Germline CDR1 and CDR2: ENHRY and SYGVKD. This chain's CDR3 is CAISESQGGELFF. The CDR3 coding sequence is TGTGCCATCAGTGAGTCCCAAGGCGGGGAGCTGTTTTTT.

This clone appeared once. The chain combines TRBV30 with TRBJ1-1, with 7 bases aligning to TRBD1. Germline V gene sequence: CDR1 GTSNPN, CDR2 SVGIG (reference sequence). The CDR3 contains 13 residues. The V and J ends lost 7 bases and 1 base, in that order; junction bases with no gene match: 6. In DNA form, the CDR3 reads TGTGCCTTCGACAGGGTAGAGAACACTGAAGCTTTCTTT. Its protein product is CAFDRVENTEAFF. The variable domain in full, with the rest retrieved from reference TRBV30 and TRBJ1-1, is SQTIHQWPATLVQPVGSPLSLECTVEGTSNPNLYWYRQAAGRGLQLLFYSVGIGQISSEVPQNLSASRPQDRQFILSSKKLLLSDSGFYLCAFDRVENTEAFFGQGTRLTVV.

As regards this clone: The sample has other DNA sequences that encode this CDR3 too. This rearrangement joins TRBV6-5 to TRBJ1-1, with 7 bases that match TRBD1. Per germline, CDR1 MNHEY and CDR2 SVGAGI. With V trimmed by 6 bases and J by 2 bases, 6 bases remained unmatched. This CDR3 has 14 amino acids. The CDR3 sequence is CASSRQGLNTEAFF. The CDR3 bases are TGTGCCAGCAGCCGACAGGGACTTAACACTGAAGCTTTCTTT.

The rearrangement uses TRBV6-1 and TRBJ1-4; 8 bases fit TRBD1. The junction had 7 bases not matched to a gene; V was cut back by 2 bases and J by 11 bases. The CDR3 sequence is 14 residues long. Germline V gives CDR1 MNHNS, CDR2 SASEGT. CDR3 region: CASSERRGHNKLFF. The CDR3 DNA follows: TGTGCCAGCAGTGAACGCAGGGGGCACAATAAACTGTTTTTT.

The V and J genes are TRBV19 and TRBJ1-2; 7 bases are a match to TRBD1. This CDR3 spans 16 amino acids. The germline gives CDR1 LNHDA, CDR2 SQIVND (reference sequence). The V segment lost 10 bases and the J segment 4 bases; nucleotides outside the gene matches: 18. The CDR3 reads CATRWAQQGPGYGYTF. CDR3 nucleotides: TGTGCCACACGATGGGCCCAACAGGGGCCCGGCTATGGCTACACCTTC. Variable domain in full (rest from reference TRBV19 and TRBJ1-2): DGGITQSPKYLFRKEGQNVTLSCEQNLNHDAMYWYRQDPGQGLRLIYYSQIVNDFQKGDIAEGYSVSREKKESFPLTVTSAQKNPTAFYLCATRWAQQGPGYGYTFGSGTRLTVV.

This sequence joins TRBV9 and TRBJ2-2; D might be TRBD1 or TRBD2, each matching 6 bases. The CDR3 loop spans 16 amino acids. Trimming took 0 bases from V and 4 from J, leaving 13 bases between them. Germline-derived CDR1 and CDR2 are SGDLS and YYNGEE. CDR3 sequence reads: CASSVAGGGGTGELFF. The CDR3, as DNA: TGTGCCAGCAGCGTAGCAGGTGGAGGGGGCACCGGGGAGCTGTTTTTT.

V and J are TRBV7-9 and TRBJ1-1, with a possible D match to TRBD1 (6 bases). The CDR3 is 14 residues long. Germline V gene data show CDR1 as SEHNR and CDR2 as FQNEAQ (reference sequence). V was cut by 8 bases and J by 3 bases, with 16 bases left in between. The CDR3 loop is CASRWGAEDTEAFF. For the CDR3, the DNA is TGTGCCAGCCGGTGGGGGGCGGAGGACACTGAAGCTTTCTTT.